What follows are 23 T cell receptor beta chains derived from one specimen sequenced in a study of human T cells and chemical hapten exposure. TCRdb processed the 5' RACE reads anew with MiXCR; each CDR3 protein has one entry. Seen here are approximately 110,000 distinct CDR3 sequences, roughly 19% observed once, and the top ten hold approximately 2.6%. Total RNA was isolated from whole blood that had not been fractionated. The receptors shown here come from a human donor in good health.

The chain recombines TRBV12-3 or TRBV12-4 with TRBJ1-2; 8 nucleotides line up with TRBD1. V lost 6 bases, J lost 2 bases, and 8 bases stayed unmatched. This CDR3 spans 15 amino acids. The CDR3 spells CASSPTGATNYGYTF. The CDR3 nucleotides are TGTGCCAGCAGCCCGACAGGGGCGACGAACTATGGCTACACCTTC.

This clonotype was observed a handful of times. The chain employs TRBV6-4 and TRBJ2-3, with D tentatively TRBD2 (5 bases). Trimming removed 10 bases at V and 4 bases at J, with 18 bases between. Germline CDR1 reads MRHNA; CDR2 reads SNTAGT. This CDR3 is 14 amino acids long. The CDR3, as DNA: TGTGCCACTCCGAAGACGCCCGGGGCAGATACGCAGTATTTT. Protein product: CATPKTPGADTQYF.

The chain is built from TRBV18 and TRBJ2-7; D remains unclear. Germline V CDR1 and CDR2: KGHSH, LQKENI. The ends were cut back, 2 bases at V and 0 bases at J, with 8 bases in the middle. This CDR3 has 14 amino acids. As DNA, the CDR3 is TGTGCCAGCTCACCAGCCTTAAGCTCCTACGAGCAGTACTTC. This codes for CASSPALSSYEQYF.

This clonotype has only a few counts. The chain combines TRBV7-2 with TRBJ2-7; D is unresolved. The V gene lost 1 base and the J gene lost 5 bases, with 9 bases spanning the gap. There are 13 residues in the CDR3. Germline lookup yields CDR1 SGHTA and CDR2 FQGNSA. The CDR3 coding sequence is TGTGCCAGCAGCTTAGAAGCTTCGCACGAGCAGTACTTC. Residues: CASSLEASHEQYF.

This clonotype came up a few times. This sequence joins TRBV18 and TRBJ2-1; 11 bases line up with TRBD2. The CDR3 has 14 residues. V lost 6 bases to trimming and J lost 5 bases; unmatched junction nucleotides: 3. Germline CDR1 reads KGHSH; CDR2 reads LQKENI. The CDR3 spells CASSLAGGNNEQFF. The CDR3 nucleotides read TGTGCCAGCTCGCTAGCGGGAGGAAACAATGAGCAGTTCTTC.

This clonotype was seen many times. V gene TRBV6-5 combines with J gene TRBJ2-3, with D hard to call. Germline V lookup: CDR1 MNHEY, CDR2 SVGAGI. This CDR3 contains 14 residues. V lost 0 bases and J lost 6, with 10 bases in between. The CDR3, as DNA: TGTGCCAGCAGTTACTCTAGGACGGCGGATACGCAGTATTTT. This codes for CASSYSRTADTQYF.

This clonotype was observed a few times. The V and J genes are TRBV27 and TRBJ2-3; a possible D gene is TRBD2 (5 bases). V gave up 4 bases and J gave up 3 bases, with 20 bases separating them. Germline CDR1 reads MNHEY; CDR2 reads SMNVEV (reference sequence). The CDR3 runs 17 residues. The CDR3 loop reads CASSSRRGAAGTDTQYF. The CDR3 nucleotides are TGTGCCAGCAGTTCCCGCCGTGGAGCGGCTGGGACAGATACGCAGTATTTT.

The CDR3 nucleotides are TGTGCCAGCAGCGCCAACCCGGGACCCGGCACAGATACGCAGTATTTT. This codes for CASSANPGPGTDTQYF. The rearrangement joins TRBV7-2 to TRBJ2-3; D may correspond to TRBD1 or TRBD2 (5 bases each). Per germline, CDR1 SGHTA and CDR2 FQGNSA. The CDR3 is made up of 16 amino acids. V was pared by 5 bases and J by 1 base, with 16 bases between.

This chain uses TRBV24-1 with TRBJ2-2, with D uncertain. Trimming left V 3 bases short and J 6 bases short, with 13 bases between. Germline V gives CDR1 KGHDR, CDR2 SFDVKD. The CDR3 is 15 residues long. CDR3 sequence: CATSDNPNSPGELFF. The CDR3 DNA reads as TGTGCCACCAGTGATAACCCAAACAGTCCCGGGGAGCTGTTTTTT.

This sequence joins TRBV12-3 or TRBV12-4 and TRBJ2-5; D call uncertain. V lost 2 bases to trimming and J lost 10 bases, with 20 bases between them. The CDR3 loop spans 15 amino acids. In DNA form, the CDR3 reads TGTGCCAGCAGTTTATGGGGTCCGGACCGCTCGGGCCAGTACTTC. It translates to CASSLWGPDRSGQYF.

The chain uses TRBV27 and TRBJ1-1; D is uncertain. This CDR3 has 13 residues. Trimming took off 1 base at V and 8 bases at J, with 11 bases between the two ends. CDR1 MNHEY and CDR2 SMNVEV come from the germline V gene (reference sequence). The CDR3 region has the DNA TGTGCCAGCAGTTTATTTAGCGGGCAGGAAGCTTTCTTT. This translates into CASSLFSGQEAFF.

This clonotype has just a few counts. The genes are TRBV13 and TRBJ2-2, with D perhaps matching TRBD1 (6 bases). This CDR3 has 16 residues. Trimming took off 4 bases at V and 0 bases at J, with 12 bases between the two ends. Germline V lookup: CDR1 PRHDT, CDR2 FYEKMQ (reference sequence). The CDR3: CASSSIQGANTGELFF. As DNA, the CDR3 is TGTGCCAGCAGCTCCATACAGGGCGCGAACACCGGGGAGCTGTTTTTT.

As regards this clonotype: The CDR3 does not close with the conserved phenylalanine or tryptophan, likely indicating a read error. No DNA is shown, since the ends of the CDR3 on it are uncertain; the CDR3 is the one TCRdb lists. The chain couples TRBV5-8 to TRBJ2-7; the table's D call, TRBD1, was not checked against the DNA. The germline V gene has CDR1 SGHTS and CDR2 YDEGEE. The length of the CDR3 is 13 amino acids, counting both ends. The CDR3 spells CASSLAGWDRTLL.

V gene TRBV6-5 combines with J gene TRBJ2-7; D unclear. CDR3 length: 13 residues. CDR1 is MNHEY and CDR2 is SVGAGI in the germline V gene. Deletions cut 2 bases from V and 3 bases from J, with 8 bases between. CDR3 bases: TGTGCCAGCAGTTACAACTGGGTCTACGAGCAGTACTTC. The encoded protein is CASSYNWVYEQYF.

There are a few counts of this clonotype. The V call is TRBV9, the J call TRBJ2-5; D remains unclear. The CDR3 covers 17 residues. V lost 0 bases, J lost 2 bases, and 17 bases lay in between. Germline lookup yields CDR1 SGDLS and CDR2 YYNGEE. The CDR3 nucleotides read TGTGCCAGCAGCGTAGGTTCACAGACCCCCCAACAAGAGACCCAGTACTTC. It yields the protein CASSVGSQTPQQETQYF.

The chain joins TRBV27 to TRBJ1-1, with D unresolved. CDR1 and CDR2 from the germline V gene are MNHEY and SMNVEV (reference sequence). V dropped 6 bases and J dropped 9 bases, with 17 bases sitting between them. CDR3 length: 13 residues. The CDR3 DNA reads TGTGCCAGCAGAACCCTTTCTGGGGAGAAAGCTTTCTTT. Translating gives CASRTLSGEKAFF.

This clonotype has more than one count but fewer than ten. V is TRBV11-2 and J is TRBJ1-1; a possible D gene is TRBD1 (5 bases). Trimming removed 1 base from V and 4 bases from J, with 13 bases in between. The length of the CDR3 is 15 residues. Germline-derived CDR1 and CDR2 are SGHAT and FQNNGV. The CDR3 DNA sequence: TGTGCCAGCAGCTTAGCCCCCGGGGGAACCACTGAAGCTTTCTTT. Translated, it gives CASSLAPGGTTEAFF.

This clonotype was seen a handful of times. The gene calls are TRBV6-6 and TRBJ1-1; no firm D call. V shed 0 bases and J shed 0 bases, with 8 bases lying between them. Germline CDR1 reads MNHNY; CDR2 reads SVGAGI (reference sequence). The CDR3 has 15 amino acids. This CDR3 is CASSYSTGLNTEAFF. The CDR3 bases are TGTGCCAGCAGTTACTCGACCGGTTTGAACACTGAAGCTTTCTTT.

This chain connects TRBV20-1 to TRBJ2-3, with 9 nucleotides matching TRBD2. In germline, CDR1 is DFQATT, CDR2 SNEGSKA (reference sequence). V trimming: 2 bases; J trimming: 0 bases; junction bases outside the gene matches: 0. This CDR3 has 14 amino acids. DNA of the CDR3: TGCAGTGCTAGAAGCGGGAGGAGCACAGATACGCAGTATTTT. This translates into CSARSGRSTDTQYF.

This clonotype has only a few counts. V usage is TRBV28 and J usage is TRBJ1-2, with D hard to call. Germline lookup yields CDR1 MDHEN and CDR2 SYDVKM. V was shortened by 3 bases and J by 0 bases, with 5 bases between the two germline ends. The CDR3 has 13 amino acids. CDR3 DNA: TGTGCCAGCAGTTTTTCCGCTAACTATGGCTACACCTTC. This gives the protein CASSFSANYGYTF.

The V call is TRBV9, the J call TRBJ2-3, with TRBD2 identical over 11 bases. Per the germline V gene, CDR1 is SGDLS and CDR2 is YYNGEE. This CDR3 contains 14 residues. V was pared by 2 bases and J by 6 bases, with 2 bases of the junction left unmatched. The CDR3 DNA is TGTGCCAGCAGCGTTAGCGGGAGGGCGGATACGCAGTATTTT. It translates to CASSVSGRADTQYF.

The genes are TRBV5-4 and TRBJ2-1; D remains ambiguous. This CDR3 region has 14 residues. The germline V and J ends were trimmed by 1 base and 5 bases, with 10 bases remaining between them. Germline V gene sequence: CDR1 SGHNT, CDR2 YYREEE (reference sequence). CDR3 DNA: TGTGCCAGCAGCTTGAATCTTATAGACAATGAGCAGTTCTTC. Its protein product is CASSLNLIDNEQFF.

The chain has TRBV5-1 and TRBJ2-1; the match to TRBD2 covers 7 bases. In germline, CDR1 is SGHRS, CDR2 YFSETQ. The CDR3 has 17 residues. The V gene end was trimmed by 2 bases and the J gene end by 6 bases; junction bases not matched to a gene: 14. The CDR3 loop reads CASSFKMPAGFSNEQFF. The CDR3 region has the DNA TGCGCCAGCAGCTTCAAAATGCCAGCGGGGTTCTCCAATGAGCAGTTCTTC.